These 12 T cell receptor beta chains were all obtained from the same sample, sequenced in a study of blood T cell repertoires in COVID-19. TCRdb's copy holds only in-frame clones and misses some; the assay was immunoSEQ multiplex PCR. This sample has 200,000 to 300,000 clones, with more than 70% found just once. Material for sequencing was peripheral blood. Receptors were obtained from a woman in her 30s with COVID-19, enrolled during active disease.

CDR3 in DNA: TGTGCCAGTAGTATTCAGGGAATAAACATTCAGTACTTC. Amino acids: CASSIQGINIQYF. The V call is TRBV19, the J call TRBJ2-4; a possible D gene is TRBD1 (5 bases). The CDR3 spans 13 residues. Germline V gene data show CDR1 as LNHDA and CDR2 as SQIVND (reference sequence). V was clipped by 3 bases and J by 6 bases, with 9 bases between them.

The chain employs TRBV7-2 and TRBJ1-6, with a tentative D call TRBD1 (6 bases). Trimming removed 5 bases from V and 7 bases from J, with 12 bases in between. The CDR3 is 14 amino acids. CDR1 and CDR2 (germline): SGHTA, FQGNSA. The CDR3 loop is CASSLGTLNSPLHF. The CDR3 DNA follows: TGTGCCAGCAGCCTTGGGACACTAAATTCACCCCTCCACTTT.

This rearrangement joins TRBV13 to TRBJ1-1, with D uncertain. The CDR3 covers 16 residues. CDR1 is PRHDT and CDR2 is FYEKMQ in the germline V gene (reference sequence). With 1 base removed from V and 1 base from J, the gap between germline ends came to 13 bases. In DNA, the CDR3 is TGTGCCAGCAGCTTAGTAAGATTCTACTCGAACACTGAAGCTTTCTTT. It encodes CASSLVRFYSNTEAFF.

As for this clone: Germline and junction disagree at one end, which may indicate a read error. The chain employs TRBV7-8 and TRBJ1-3; D is ambiguous. CDR1 is SGHVS and CDR2 is FQNEAQ in the germline V gene. CDR3 size: 13 residues. The CDR3 region is CATRQGPGNTIYF. CDR3 nucleotide sequence: TGTGCCACAAGACAAGGCCCTGGGAACACCATATATTTT.

This clone was seen once. V gene TRBV7-2 combines with J gene TRBJ1-6, with 8 bases lining up with TRBD1. After removal of 1 base from V and 0 bases from J, the junction contained 2 bases not matched to a gene. This CDR3 is built from 17 residues. The germline V gene has CDR1 SGHTA and CDR2 FQGNSA. CDR3 protein: CASSLGQGSSYNSPLHF. CDR3 DNA sequence: TGTGCCAGCAGCTTAGGACAGGGGAGCTCCTATAATTCACCCCTCCACTTT.

The gene calls are TRBV5-6 and TRBJ2-7, with TRBD2 as a possible D gene (6 bases). V gave up 4 bases and J gave up 1 base, with 9 bases separating them. The germline gives CDR1 SGHDT, CDR2 YYEEEE. CDR3 length: 13 amino acids. The DNA for the CDR3 is TGTGCCAGCAGCGTCGGGGGATCCTACGAGCAGTACGTC. Amino acids: CASSVGGSYEQYV.

CDR3 in DNA: TGTGCCAGCTCACCACGGGCACCCGCCCCTGTGGGACTTAACACAGATACGCAGTATTTT. This gives the protein CASSPRAPAPVGLNTDTQYF. The rearrangement joins TRBV18 to TRBJ2-3; a weak D match, TRBD2 (6 bases). Trimming pared 1 base from V and 2 bases from J, leaving 25 bases between. Germline loops: CDR1 KGHSH, CDR2 LQKENI. The CDR3 extends over 20 amino acids.

The CDR3 coding sequence is TGTGCCAGTAGTAAAATCCGGGACAGGAATTCACCCCTCCACTTT. Translated, it gives CASSKIRDRNSPLHF. The chain carries TRBV19 and TRBJ1-6; 8 bases line up with TRBD1. This CDR3 has 15 residues. The trim removed 4 bases at V and 7 bases at J, leaving 6 bases unmatched. CDR1 LNHDA and CDR2 SQIVND come from the germline V gene (reference sequence).

This chain uses TRBV30 with TRBJ1-2, with 8 bases fitting TRBD1. CDR3 length: 15 residues. Germline V lookup: CDR1 GTSNPN, CDR2 SVGIG (reference sequence). The junction had 10 bases not matched to a gene; V was cut back by 3 bases and J by 4 bases. The CDR3 nucleotides are TGTGCCTGGAGAGACCGACAGGGGAAAACCTATGGCTACACCTTC. It translates to CAWRDRQGKTYGYTF.

This rearrangement joins TRBV7-2 to TRBJ2-7; 10 bases match TRBD2. This CDR3 region has 15 residues. The J segment lost 3 bases and the V segment lost 6 bases, leaving 8 bases of the junction unmatched. Germline CDR1 is SGHTA and CDR2 is FQGNSA. The CDR3 is CASSLGWTSGYEQYF. The CDR3 DNA follows: TGTGCCAGCAGTTTGGGGTGGACTAGCGGCTACGAGCAGTACTTC.

This sequence joins TRBV7-9 and TRBJ1-3; D ambiguous. Deletions cut 3 bases from V and 0 bases from J, with 15 bases between. Per the germline V gene, CDR1 is SEHNR and CDR2 is FQNEAQ (reference sequence). This CDR3 is built from 17 residues. CDR3 sequence: CASSFRGRRSSGNTIYF. DNA of the CDR3: TGTGCCAGCAGCTTTAGAGGGAGACGCAGCTCTGGAAACACCATATATTTT.

This chain links TRBV27 with TRBJ2-4; tentatively, D is TRBD2 (6 bases). The CDR3 runs 14 residues. In germline, CDR1 is MNHEY, CDR2 SMNVEV (reference sequence). The V end lost 4 bases, the J end lost 9 bases, and 16 bases lay between the germline ends. CDR3 region: CASSSSGAEGIQYF. The CDR3, as DNA: TGTGCCAGCAGTTCCTCCGGGGCGGAGGGCATTCAGTACTTC.